This TCR beta chain stems from a study of T cells after yellow fever vaccination. Points on this clonotype: Its antigen is unidentified.

CDR3 length: 16 amino acids. Trimming removed 2 bases at V and 8 bases at J, with 16 bases between. CDR1 SGHTA and CDR2 FQGNSA come from the germline V gene. Study-level results: Post-booster reappearance was seen for most primary-vaccination clones (nearly 97% CD4, around 88% CD8).

As TCR cDNA was made by 5'RACE template switching, a universal primer site and UMIs were added. TCRdb passed the 5' RACE reads through MiXCR, listing each CDR3 protein once. The sample carries a few hundred thousand distinct CDR3 sequences, around 6.7% recorded once. The receptor was isolated from a young man who received the YFV17D yellow fever vaccine. The chain employs TRBV7-2 and TRBJ1-6, with TRBD1 as a possible D gene (5 bases). The sample was CD4+ T cells sorted from PBMCs, taken on the day of the yellow fever booster vaccination. The chain's CDR3 is CASSLMGTILYSPLHF. The CDR3 region has the DNA TGTGCCAGCAGCTTAATGGGGACCATCCTTTATTCACCCCTCCACTTT.